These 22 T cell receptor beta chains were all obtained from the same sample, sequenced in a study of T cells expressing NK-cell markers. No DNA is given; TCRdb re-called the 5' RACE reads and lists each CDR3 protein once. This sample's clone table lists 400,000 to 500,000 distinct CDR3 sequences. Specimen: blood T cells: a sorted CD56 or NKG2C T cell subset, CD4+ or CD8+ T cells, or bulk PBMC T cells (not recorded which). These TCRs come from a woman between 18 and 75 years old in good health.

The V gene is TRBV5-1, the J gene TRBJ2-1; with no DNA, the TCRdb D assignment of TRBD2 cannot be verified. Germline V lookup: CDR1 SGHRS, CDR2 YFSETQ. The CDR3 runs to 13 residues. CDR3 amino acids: CASRSRTENEQFF. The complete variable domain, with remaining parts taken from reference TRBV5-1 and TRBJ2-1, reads KAGVTQTPRYLIKTRGQQVTLSCSPISGHRSVSWYQQTPGQGLQFLFEYFSETQRNKGNFPGRFSGRQFSNSRSEMNVSTLELGDSALYLCASRSRTENEQFFGPGTRLTVL.

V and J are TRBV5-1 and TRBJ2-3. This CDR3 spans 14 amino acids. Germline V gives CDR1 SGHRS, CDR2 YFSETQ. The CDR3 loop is CASSLDGSTDTQYF.

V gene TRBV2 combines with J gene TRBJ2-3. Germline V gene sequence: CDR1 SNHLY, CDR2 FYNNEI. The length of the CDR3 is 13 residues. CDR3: CASTRVSTDTQYF.

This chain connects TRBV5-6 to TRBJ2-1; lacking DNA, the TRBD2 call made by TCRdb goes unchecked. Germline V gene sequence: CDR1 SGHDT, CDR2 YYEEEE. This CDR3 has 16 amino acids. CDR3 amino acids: CASRPRRLAYYNEQFF.

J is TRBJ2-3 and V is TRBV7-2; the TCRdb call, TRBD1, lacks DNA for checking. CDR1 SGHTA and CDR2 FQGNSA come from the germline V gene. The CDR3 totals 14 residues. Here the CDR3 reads CASSVDRGWDTQYF.

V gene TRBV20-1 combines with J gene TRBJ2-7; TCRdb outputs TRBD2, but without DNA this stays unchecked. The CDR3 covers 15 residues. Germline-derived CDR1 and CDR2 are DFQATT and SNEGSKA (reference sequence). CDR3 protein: CSASALATNTYEQYF.

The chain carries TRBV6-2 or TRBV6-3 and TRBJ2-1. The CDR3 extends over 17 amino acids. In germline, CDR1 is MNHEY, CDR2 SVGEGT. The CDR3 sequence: CASSYSRTYYSYNEQFF.

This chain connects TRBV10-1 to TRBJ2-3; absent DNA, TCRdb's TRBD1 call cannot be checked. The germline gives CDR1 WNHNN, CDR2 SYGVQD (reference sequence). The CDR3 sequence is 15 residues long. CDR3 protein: CASSEYGGVTDTQYF.

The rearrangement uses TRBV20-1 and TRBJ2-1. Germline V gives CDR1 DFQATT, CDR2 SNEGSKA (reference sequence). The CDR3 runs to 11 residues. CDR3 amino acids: CSARTNNEQFF.

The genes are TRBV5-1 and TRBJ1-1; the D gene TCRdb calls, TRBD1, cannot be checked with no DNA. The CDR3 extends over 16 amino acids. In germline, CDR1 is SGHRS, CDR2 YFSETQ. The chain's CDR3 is CASSLIPQGTNTEAFF.

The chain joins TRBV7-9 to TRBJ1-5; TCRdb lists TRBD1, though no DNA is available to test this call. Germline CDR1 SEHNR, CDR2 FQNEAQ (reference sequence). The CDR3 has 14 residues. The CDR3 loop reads CASSTGQGLQPQHF.

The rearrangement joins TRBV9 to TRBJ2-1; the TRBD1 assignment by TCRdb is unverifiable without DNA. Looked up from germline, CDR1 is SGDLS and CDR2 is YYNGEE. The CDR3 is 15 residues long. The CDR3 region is CASSVSAGDGNEQFF.

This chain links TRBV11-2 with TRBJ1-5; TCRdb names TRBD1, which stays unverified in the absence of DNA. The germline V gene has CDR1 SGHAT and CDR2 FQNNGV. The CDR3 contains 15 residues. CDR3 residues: CASSHRGGGNQPQHF.

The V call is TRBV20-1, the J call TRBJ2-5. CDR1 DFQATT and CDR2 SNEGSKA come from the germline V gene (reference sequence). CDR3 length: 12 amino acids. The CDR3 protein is CSALDGQETQYF.

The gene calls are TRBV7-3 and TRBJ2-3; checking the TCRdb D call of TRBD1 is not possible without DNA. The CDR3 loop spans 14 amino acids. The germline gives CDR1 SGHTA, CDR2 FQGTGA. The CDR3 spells CASSLTPVADTQYF. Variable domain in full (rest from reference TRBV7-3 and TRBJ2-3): GAGVSQTPSNKVTEKGKYVELRCDPISGHTALYWYRQSLGQGPEFLIYFQGTGAADDSGLPNDRFFAVRPEGSVSTLKIQRTERGDSAVYLCASSLTPVADTQYFGPGTRLTVL.

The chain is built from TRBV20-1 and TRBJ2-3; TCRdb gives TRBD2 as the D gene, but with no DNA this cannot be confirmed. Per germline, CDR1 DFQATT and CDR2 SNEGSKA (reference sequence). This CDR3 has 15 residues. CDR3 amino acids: CSASHEGGRPDTQYF.

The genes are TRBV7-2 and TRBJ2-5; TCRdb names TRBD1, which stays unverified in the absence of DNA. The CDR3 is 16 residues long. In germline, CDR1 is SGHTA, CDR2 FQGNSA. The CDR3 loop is CASSDRDRGFGETQYF.

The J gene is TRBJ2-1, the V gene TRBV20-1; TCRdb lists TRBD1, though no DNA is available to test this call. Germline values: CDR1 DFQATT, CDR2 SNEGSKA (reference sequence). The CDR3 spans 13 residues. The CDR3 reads CSARGGLGNEQFF.

CDR3 loop: CASTAGLAGSTGELFF. This rearrangement joins TRBV7-6 to TRBJ2-2; TCRdb picks TRBD2, but there is no DNA to check that call. CDR3 length: 16 amino acids. Germline V gene sequence: CDR1 SGHVS, CDR2 FNYEAQ.

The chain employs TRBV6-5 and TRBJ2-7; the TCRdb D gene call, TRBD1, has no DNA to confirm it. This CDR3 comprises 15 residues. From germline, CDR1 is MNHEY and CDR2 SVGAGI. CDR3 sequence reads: CASSYSGQGVYEQYF.

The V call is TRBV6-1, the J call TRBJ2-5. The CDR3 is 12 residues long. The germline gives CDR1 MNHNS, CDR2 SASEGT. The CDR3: CVKRTTQETQYF.

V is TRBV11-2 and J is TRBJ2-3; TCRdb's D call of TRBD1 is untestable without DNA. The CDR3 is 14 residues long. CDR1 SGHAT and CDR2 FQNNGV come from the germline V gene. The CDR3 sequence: CASSPGTRSDTQYF. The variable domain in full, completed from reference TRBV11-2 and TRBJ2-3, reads EAGVAQSPRYKIIEKRQSVAFWCNPISGHATLYWYQQILGQGPKLLIQFQNNGVVDDSQLPKDRFSAERLKGVDSTLKIQPAKLEDSAVYLCASSPGTRSDTQYFGPGTRLTVL.